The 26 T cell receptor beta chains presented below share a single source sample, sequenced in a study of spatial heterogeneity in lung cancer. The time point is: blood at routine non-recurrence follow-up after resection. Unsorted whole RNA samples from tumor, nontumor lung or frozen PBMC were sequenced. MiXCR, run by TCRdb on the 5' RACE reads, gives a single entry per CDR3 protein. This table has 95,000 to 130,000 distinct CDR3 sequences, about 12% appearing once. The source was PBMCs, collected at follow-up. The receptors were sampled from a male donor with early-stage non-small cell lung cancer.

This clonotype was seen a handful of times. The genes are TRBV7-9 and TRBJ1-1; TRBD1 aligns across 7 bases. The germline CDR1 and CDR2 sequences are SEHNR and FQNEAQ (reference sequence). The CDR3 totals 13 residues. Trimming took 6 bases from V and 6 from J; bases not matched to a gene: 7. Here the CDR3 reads CASRSGTVSEAFF. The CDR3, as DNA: TGTGCCAGCAGATCAGGGACAGTCTCTGAAGCTTTCTTT. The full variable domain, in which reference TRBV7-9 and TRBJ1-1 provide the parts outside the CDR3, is DTGVSQNPRHKITKRGQNVTFRCDPISEHNRLYWYRQTLGQGPEFLTYFQNEAQLEKSRLLSDRFSAERPKGSFSTLEIQRTEQGDSAMYLCASRSGTVSEAFFGQGTRLTVV.

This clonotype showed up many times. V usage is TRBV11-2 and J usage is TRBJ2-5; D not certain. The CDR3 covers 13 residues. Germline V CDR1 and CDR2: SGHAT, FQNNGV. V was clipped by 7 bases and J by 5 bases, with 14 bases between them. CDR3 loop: CASNTGIVETQYF. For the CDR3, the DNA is TGTGCCAGCAACACTGGGATAGTCGAGACCCAGTACTTC.

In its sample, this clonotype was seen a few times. The CDR3 is CAWIRDRGTSGANVLTF. CDR3 sequence (DNA): TGTGCCTGGATCCGGGACAGAGGGACCTCTGGGGCCAACGTCCTGACTTTC. The chain carries TRBV30 and TRBJ2-6, with 7 bases aligning to TRBD1. Germline CDR1 is GTSNPN and CDR2 is SVGIG (reference sequence). This CDR3 contains 17 residues. Germline trimming cut 4 bases from V and 0 bases from J; bases unmatched to any gene: 9. The complete variable domain, with remaining parts taken from reference TRBV30 and TRBJ2-6, reads SQTIHQWPATLVQPVGSPLSLECTVEGTSNPNLYWYRQAAGRGLQLLFYSVGIGQISSEVPQNLSASRPQDRQFILSSKKLLLSDSGFYLCAWIRDRGTSGANVLTFGAGSRLTVL.

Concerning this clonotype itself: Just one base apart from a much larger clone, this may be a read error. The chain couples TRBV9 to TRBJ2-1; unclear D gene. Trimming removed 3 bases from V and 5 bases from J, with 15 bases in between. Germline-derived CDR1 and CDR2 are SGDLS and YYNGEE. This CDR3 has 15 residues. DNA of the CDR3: TGTGCCAGCAGCGCCGAACCCTTGGTGCACAATGAGCAGTTCTTC. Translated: CASSAEPLVHNEQFF.

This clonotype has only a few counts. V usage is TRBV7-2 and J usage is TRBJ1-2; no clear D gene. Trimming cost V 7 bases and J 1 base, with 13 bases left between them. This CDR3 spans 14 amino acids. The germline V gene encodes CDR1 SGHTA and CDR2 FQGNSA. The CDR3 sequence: CASTTRTLNYGYTF. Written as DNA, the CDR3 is TGTGCCAGCACCACTAGGACGCTTAACTATGGCTACACCTTC. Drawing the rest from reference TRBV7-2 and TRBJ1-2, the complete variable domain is GAGVSQSPSNKVTEKGKDVELRCDPISGHTALYWYRQSLGQGLEFLIYFQGNSAPDKSGLPSDRFSAERTGGSVSTLTIQRTQQEDSAVYLCASTTRTLNYGYTFGSGTRLTVV.

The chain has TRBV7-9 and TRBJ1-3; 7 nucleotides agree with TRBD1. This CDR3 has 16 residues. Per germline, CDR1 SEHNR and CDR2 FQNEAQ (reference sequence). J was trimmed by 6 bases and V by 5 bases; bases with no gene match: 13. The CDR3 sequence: CASSLDRTGKENTIYF. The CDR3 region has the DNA TGTGCCAGCAGCCTTGACAGGACAGGCAAAGAAAACACCATATATTTT.

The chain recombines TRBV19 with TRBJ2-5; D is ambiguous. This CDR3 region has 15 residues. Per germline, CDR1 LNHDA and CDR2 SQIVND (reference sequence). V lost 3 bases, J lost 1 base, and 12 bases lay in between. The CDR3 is CASSIGITFQETQYF. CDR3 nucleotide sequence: TGTGCCAGTAGTATCGGCATAACTTTCCAAGAGACCCAGTACTTC.

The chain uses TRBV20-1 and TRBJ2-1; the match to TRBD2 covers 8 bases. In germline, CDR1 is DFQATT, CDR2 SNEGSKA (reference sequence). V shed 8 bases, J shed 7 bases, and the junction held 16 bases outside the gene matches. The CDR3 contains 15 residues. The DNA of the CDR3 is TGCAGTCCCCTGGCGGGGGGCGCGTGGATGAATGAGCAGTTCTTC. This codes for CSPLAGGAWMNEQFF.

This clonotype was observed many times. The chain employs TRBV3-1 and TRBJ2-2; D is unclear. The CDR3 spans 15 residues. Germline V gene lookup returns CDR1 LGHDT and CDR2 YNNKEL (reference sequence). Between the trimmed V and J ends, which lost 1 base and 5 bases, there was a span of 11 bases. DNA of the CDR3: TGTGCCAGCAGCCAAGGCGGCGGCAGGACCGGGGAGCTGTTTTTT. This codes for CASSQGGGRTGELFF.

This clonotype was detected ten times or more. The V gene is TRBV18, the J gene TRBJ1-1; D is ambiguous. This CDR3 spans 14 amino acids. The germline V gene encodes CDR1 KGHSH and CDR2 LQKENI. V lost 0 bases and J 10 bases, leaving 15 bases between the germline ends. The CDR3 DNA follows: TGTGCCAGCTCACCACCCCGATCCACCACCGGAGCTTTCTTT. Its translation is CASSPPRSTTGAFF.

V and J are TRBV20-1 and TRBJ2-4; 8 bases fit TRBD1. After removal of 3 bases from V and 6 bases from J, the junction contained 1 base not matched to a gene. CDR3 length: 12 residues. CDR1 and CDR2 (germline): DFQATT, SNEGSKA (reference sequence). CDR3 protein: CSARTGVNIQYF. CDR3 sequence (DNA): TGCAGTGCTAGGACAGGGGTAAACATTCAGTACTTC.

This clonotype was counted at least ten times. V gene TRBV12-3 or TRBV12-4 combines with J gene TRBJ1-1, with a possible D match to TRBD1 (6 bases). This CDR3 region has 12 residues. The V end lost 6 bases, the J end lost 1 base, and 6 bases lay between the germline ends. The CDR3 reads CASRTGNTEAFF. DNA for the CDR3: TGTGCCAGCAGGACAGGGAACACTGAAGCTTTCTTT.

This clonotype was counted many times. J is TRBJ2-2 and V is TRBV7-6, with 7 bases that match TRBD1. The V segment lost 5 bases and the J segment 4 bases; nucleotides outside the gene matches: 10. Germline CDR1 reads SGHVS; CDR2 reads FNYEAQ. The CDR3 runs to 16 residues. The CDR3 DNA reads TGTGCCAGCAGCGTGCCGAGGGGGCGGGTCACCGGGGAGCTGTTTTTT. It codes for CASSVPRGRVTGELFF.

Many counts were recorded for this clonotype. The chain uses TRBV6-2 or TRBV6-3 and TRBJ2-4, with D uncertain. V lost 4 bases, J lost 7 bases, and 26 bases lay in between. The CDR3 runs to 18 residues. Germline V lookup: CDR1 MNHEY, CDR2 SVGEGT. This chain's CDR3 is CASSSLRRSGRDENIQYF. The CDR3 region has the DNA TGTGCCAGCAGTTCGTTAAGAAGGTCCGGAAGGGATGAGAACATTCAGTACTTC.

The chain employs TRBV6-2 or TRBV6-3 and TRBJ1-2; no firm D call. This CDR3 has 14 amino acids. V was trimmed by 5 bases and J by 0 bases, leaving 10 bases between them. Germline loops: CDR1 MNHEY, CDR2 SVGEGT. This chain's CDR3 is CASSETMTNYGYTF. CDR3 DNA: TGTGCCAGCAGTGAGACAATGACTAACTATGGCTACACCTTC.

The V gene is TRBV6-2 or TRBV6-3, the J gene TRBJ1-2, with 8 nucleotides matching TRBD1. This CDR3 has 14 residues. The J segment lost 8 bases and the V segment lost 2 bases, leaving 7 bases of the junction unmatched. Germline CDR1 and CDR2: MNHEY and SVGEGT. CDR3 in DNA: TGTGCCAGCAGTTACCTTGGACAGGGAAGAGGCTACACCTTC. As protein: CASSYLGQGRGYTF.

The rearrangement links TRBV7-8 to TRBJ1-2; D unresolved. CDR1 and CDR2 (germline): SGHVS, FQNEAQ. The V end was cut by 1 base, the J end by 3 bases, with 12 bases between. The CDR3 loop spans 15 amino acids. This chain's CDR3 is CASSLEGPGYYGYTF. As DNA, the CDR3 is TGTGCCAGCAGCTTAGAAGGGCCGGGGTACTATGGCTACACCTTC.

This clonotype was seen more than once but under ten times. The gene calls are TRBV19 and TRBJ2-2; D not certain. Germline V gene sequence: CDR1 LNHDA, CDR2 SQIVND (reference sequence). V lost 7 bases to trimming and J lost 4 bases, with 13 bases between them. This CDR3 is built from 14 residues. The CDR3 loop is CASTPQGFTGELFF. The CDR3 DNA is TGTGCCAGTACTCCCCAAGGCTTCACCGGGGAGCTGTTTTTT.

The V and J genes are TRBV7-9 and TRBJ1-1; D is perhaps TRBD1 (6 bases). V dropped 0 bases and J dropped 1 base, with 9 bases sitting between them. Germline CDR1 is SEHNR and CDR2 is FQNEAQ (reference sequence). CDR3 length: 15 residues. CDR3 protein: CASSLALTGNTEAFF. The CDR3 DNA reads TGTGCCAGCAGCTTAGCTCTGACAGGGAACACTGAAGCTTTCTTT.

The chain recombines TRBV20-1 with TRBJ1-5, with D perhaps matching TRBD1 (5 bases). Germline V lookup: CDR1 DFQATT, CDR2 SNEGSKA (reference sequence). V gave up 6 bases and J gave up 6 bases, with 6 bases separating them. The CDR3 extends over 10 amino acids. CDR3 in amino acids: CSAGGQPQHF. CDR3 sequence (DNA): TGCAGTGCCGGGGGTCAGCCCCAGCATTTT.

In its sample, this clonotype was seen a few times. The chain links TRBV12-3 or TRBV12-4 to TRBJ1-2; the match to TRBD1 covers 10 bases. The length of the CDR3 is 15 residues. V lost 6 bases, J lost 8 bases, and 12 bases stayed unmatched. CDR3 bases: TGTGCCAGCAGGCTCCCGGGACAGGGGTACGGGGGCTACACCTTC. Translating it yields CASRLPGQGYGGYTF.

The DNA of the CDR3 is TGTGCCAGCTCTAGCGCGCAGGGGTTAACCTACGAGCAGTACTTC. It is translated as CASSSAQGLTYEQYF. This chain joins TRBV18 and TRBJ2-7; D may be TRBD1 (6 bases). Per germline, CDR1 KGHSH and CDR2 LQKENI. V was cut by 6 bases and J by 2 bases, with 17 bases left in between. This CDR3 is 15 amino acids long.

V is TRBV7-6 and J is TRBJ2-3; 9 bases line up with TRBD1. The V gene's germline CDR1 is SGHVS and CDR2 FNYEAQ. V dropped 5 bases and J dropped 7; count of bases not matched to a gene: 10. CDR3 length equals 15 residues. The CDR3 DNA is TGTGCCAGCAGCAGCCGGGACAGGGAATTGAATACGCAGTATTTT. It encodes CASSSRDRELNTQYF.

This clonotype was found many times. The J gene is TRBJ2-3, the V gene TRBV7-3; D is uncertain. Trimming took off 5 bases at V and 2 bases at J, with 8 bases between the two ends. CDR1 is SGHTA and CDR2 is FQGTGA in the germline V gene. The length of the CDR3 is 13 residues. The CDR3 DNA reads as TGTGCCAGCAGCGCCAACCCCACAGATACGCAGTATTTT. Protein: CASSANPTDTQYF.

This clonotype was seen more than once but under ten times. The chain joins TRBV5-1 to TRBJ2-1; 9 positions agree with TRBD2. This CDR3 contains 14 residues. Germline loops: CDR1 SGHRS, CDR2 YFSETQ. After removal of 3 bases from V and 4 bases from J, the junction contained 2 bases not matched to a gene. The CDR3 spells CASSSLAGYNEQFF. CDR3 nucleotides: TGCGCCAGCAGCTCGCTAGCGGGGTACAATGAGCAGTTCTTC.

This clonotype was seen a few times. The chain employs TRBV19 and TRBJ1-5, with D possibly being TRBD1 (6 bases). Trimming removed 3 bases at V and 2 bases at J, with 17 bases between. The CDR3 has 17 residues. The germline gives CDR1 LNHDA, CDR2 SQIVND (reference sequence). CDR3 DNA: TGTGCCAGTAGTATTGACGGGGGGCAGGGCCGCAATCAGCCCCAGCATTTT. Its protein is CASSIDGGQGRNQPQHF. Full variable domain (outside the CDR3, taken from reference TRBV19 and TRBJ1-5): DGGITQSPKYLFRKEGQNVTLSCEQNLNHDAMYWYRQDPGQGLRLIYYSQIVNDFQKGDIAEGYSVSREKKESFPLTVTSAQKNPTAFYLCASSIDGGQGRNQPQHFGDGTRLSIL.